This T cell receptor beta chain is from a study of shared clonotypes between healthy human individuals. Study-wide points: Enrolling few donors narrowed the genetic and exposure-history diversity that was represented. Sampling was confined to blood; repertoires within tissues likely differ. Shared clonotypes across all four donors exceeded non-shared ones in generation probability. Of the naive CD4 clonotypes, approximately 5% were shared across a few donors.

In its sample, this clone was seen once. Its antigen remains unknown. TCRdb's table, derived via immunoSEQ multiplex PCR, lists solely in-frame clones and lacks some. Of around 2.3 million clones listed, approximately 94% are singletons. The source is a man in his late teens or twenties in good health. The sequencing sample was made of naive CD4+ T cells sorted from blood. Subset defined: CD45RA+ positively selected.

The CDR3 loop reads CASSGDRLNQPQHF. For the CDR3, the DNA is TGTGCCAGCAGTGGGGACAGACTGAATCAGCCCCAGCATTTT. J is TRBJ1-5 and V is TRBV2, with TRBD1 identical over 7 bases. The CDR3 loop spans 14 amino acids. CDR1 SNHLY and CDR2 FYNNEI come from the germline V gene. V lost 4 bases and J lost 4; bases outside the gene matches: 4.